This T cell receptor beta chain was identified in a study of shared clonotypes between healthy human individuals (TCRdb year 2020). About the study as a whole: The cohort comprised two women and a few men aged 18 to 49 years. For each donor, three plates each were used for CD4 naive and CD4 memory, two plates were used for CD8 naive, and one plate was used for CD8 memory. The study deeply sequenced blood TCR repertoires of five healthy adults to estimate repertoire size and the extent of clonotype sharing between individuals. To increase sequencing depth and limit assay-specific biases, TCR repertoire library preparation and sequencing were carried out by different laboratories using diverse techniques. Per donor, leukapheresis produced somewhere between about 0.9 and 10 billion PBMCs. Overall results and qualifications from the work: The small number of donors limited the genetic and exposure-history diversity represented. Only blood was sampled, and tissue TCR repertoires likely differ from those in blood. Pairwise subsampling indicated that sequencing depth was expected to affect the degree of clonotype sharing among donors. Naive subsets generally had larger estimated clonotype richness than memory subsets. Compared with non-shared clonotypes, clonotypes shared by all four sorted-subset donors had higher generation probabilities. Incomplete sequencing was indicated by rarefaction of sorted-subset datasets, despite the large sequencing depth. Sharing across several donors was observed for approximately 4.6% of naive CD4, 3% to 3.5% of naive CD8, roughly 2.3% of memory CD4, and over 0.3% of memory CD8 clonotypes.

TCR CDR3 regions were amplified from genomic DNA by multiplex PCR using the deep immunoSEQ assay. Extracted genomic DNA from each cell subset was spread evenly across all wells of several immunoSEQ 96-well plates, with each plate serving as a replicate. Each replicate PCR for sorted subsets received roughly 0.2 ug genomic DNA, equal to 28,000 or so T cell genomes. The purified libraries were quantified using a Qubit 3.0 fluorometer, sized with a Bioanalyzer 2100, and then quantified again using the KAPA Library Quantification kit. Every immunoSEQ 96-well plate was sequenced on a separate single-read 150-cycle Illumina NextSeq 550 flow cell. In the paper's pipeline: Because the immunoSEQ output included only junctional sequences and no quality scores, the filtering could not be the same as the filtering used for full-length reads. Sequences were annotated with PyIR, a Python wrapper for IgBLAST v1.9, using IMGT germline references to assign V/J genes and CDR3. Reads were removed for weak V/J assignments (E-value above 1e-6), missing CDR3, stop codons, out-of-frame junctions, or ambiguous translated residues. A V3J clonotype was defined by an identical inferred V gene, J gene, and CDR3 amino acid sequence. To compute the percentage overlap between repertoires, the number of shared unique clonotypes was divided by the size of the smaller repertoire. Three approaches were used to assess repertoire richness: RTK rarefaction, the Chao1 estimator, and Recon v2.1 estimates of unobserved clonotypes. Generation probabilities for all TCRbeta clonotypes obtained by the gDNA method from a handful of donors were computed using OLGA. Drawn from immuneACCESS, this table holds only the in-frame rearrangements with V and J called that TCRdb kept. Clones are partly lost; checked studies trace under half to an unresolved V gene and leave the rest unexplained. The V and J calls and clone size come from that table; D and trimming were worked out from the DNA. The sample profile shows about 2.4 million clones; approximately 93% of them were found once. The ten top clones hold approximately 0.37% of the sample.

About this clone itself: The clone's antigen remains unknown. The record has no base qualities; no much larger clone is one base away.

The donors were healthy, HIV-negative adults who had no recently reported acute infections or vaccinations. Only Caucasian adults living in Nashville, Tennessee, USA were represented among the donors. Magnetic negative selection was used to enrich CD4+ T cells, after which naive cells were positively selected on CD45RA and the negative fraction became the memory subset. Blood was obtained by leukapheresis, after which PBMCs were separated by Ficoll-Histopaque density gradient centrifugation and cryopreserved in liquid nitrogen vapor phase. Purity and quantity of every magnetically sorted T cell population were checked by analytical flow cytometry. From each sorted fraction, genomic DNA was isolated and quantified by UV absorbance on a Nanodrop 2000c. CDR1 ENHRY and CDR2 SYGVKD were looked up in the germline V gene. Measured from the cysteine to the phenylalanine, the CDR3 is 11 residues long. Left in the record is the CDR3 DNA by itself, 33 bases read in frame from the first base. At the junction V is shortened by 4 bases and J by 7 bases, with 5 bases in between.

Sequencing input: naive CD4+ T cells from PBMCs. The cell subset or site label here, explained by the study, means: CD45RA+ positively selected. The chain employs TRBV10-3 and TRBJ2-1; there is no confident call for the D gene. The receptor was isolated from a man in his late teens or twenties in good health. Some clones in this sample may be carry-over from other donors' samples. The CDR3 has the sequence CAISVQNEQFF. Read as DNA, the sequence is TGTGCCATCAGTGTCCAGAATGAGCAGTTCTTC.